This T cell receptor (beta chain) was recovered during a study of T cells expressing NK-cell markers. TCRdb reprocessed the 5' RACE reads and keeps a single row for each CDR3 protein, giving no DNA. Its clone listing holds about 160,000 distinct CDR3 sequences. Study-wide findings and caveats: Dominance of the CD3+CD56-NKG2C+ fraction by these clonotypes also held in a handful of donors. Roughly six donors carried dominant NKG2C+ clonotypes that made up roughly 1.0-8% of their CD8+ T cells. Expanded NKG2C+ T cell clones were not confirmed as HCMV-specific.

Germline values: CDR1 MDHEN, CDR2 SYDVKM. CDR3 size: 15 residues. About this clonotype: What it binds is not known.

The chain employs TRBV28 and TRBJ1-3; the D call from TCRdb, TRBD1, cannot be confirmed without DNA. This clonotype was obtained from a woman between 18 and 70 years old in good health. Sequenced sample: blood T cells: a sorted CD56 or NKG2C T cell subset, CD4+ or CD8+ T cells, or bulk PBMC T cells (not recorded which). CDR3 amino acids: CASRAGQGAGNTIYF.